What follows describes a single T cell receptor beta chain. The data originate from a study of cytomegalovirus exposure and HLA in healthy donors. The germline CDR1 and CDR2 sequences are MNHEY and SVGAGI. The CDR3 runs to 13 residues. Trimming left V 7 bases short and J 5 bases short, with 12 bases between. 13 Jbeta primers and 60 Vbeta primers were used for the PCR. Sequenced by immunoSEQ multiplex PCR; TCRdb stores in-frame clones only, minus some. This table has some 200,000 clones, over 65% appearing once. Specimen: PBMCs. This clonotype originated in a boy aged 2 to 10 in good health and CMV-seronegative. The chain combines TRBV6-5 with TRBJ1-5; tentatively, D is TRBD1 (6 bases). The CDR3 DNA reads TGTGCCAGCAAGTTACAGGGAGATCAGCCCCAGCATTTT. Amino acid sequence: CASKLQGDQPQHF.